This T cell receptor (beta chain) was sequenced in a study of T cells in Graves' hyperthyroidism and ophthalmopathy. Regarding the study as a whole: Ophthalmopathy and stable hyperthyroidism were told apart by a 13 V-J model. Model predictions of ophthalmopathy came a median around 6.5 months before onset.

Each 10 ml fresh peripheral blood draw supplied the PBMCs. The germline gives CDR1 LNHDA, CDR2 SQIVND (reference sequence). The V end was cut by 6 bases, the J end by 7 bases, with 12 bases between. The CDR3 covers 12 residues. TCR beta CDR3 sequences were amplified from RNA transcripts. RT-PCR in the first round (using the HTBI primer set) targeted the TCR CDR3. A single record per CDR3 protein comes from TCRdb applying MiXCR to the multiplex PCR reads. The data show around 600,000 distinct CDR3 sequences, approximately 15% seen once. To note about this clonotype: Its antigen is currently unknown.

The source of this sequence is a woman aged 25 to 39 with Graves' hyperthyroidism. The genes are TRBV19 and TRBJ2-5; D is uncertain. Sequencing was performed on blood. CDR3 amino acids: CASRGPARTQYF. CDR3 nucleotides: TGTGCCAGTAGAGGACCCGCGAGGACCCAGTACTTC.